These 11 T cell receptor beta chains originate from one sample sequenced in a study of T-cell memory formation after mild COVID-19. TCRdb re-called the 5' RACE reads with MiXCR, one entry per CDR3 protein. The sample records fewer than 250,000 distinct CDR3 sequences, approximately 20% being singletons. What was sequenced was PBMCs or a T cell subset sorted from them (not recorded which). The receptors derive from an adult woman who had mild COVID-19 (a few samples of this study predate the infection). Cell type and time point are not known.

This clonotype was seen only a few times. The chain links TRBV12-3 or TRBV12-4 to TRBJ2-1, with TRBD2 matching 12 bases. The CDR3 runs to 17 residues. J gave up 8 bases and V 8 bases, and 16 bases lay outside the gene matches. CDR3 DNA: TGTGCCAGCTCCCACACTCCGCTAGCGGGGGGGCGGTATGAGCAGTTCTTC. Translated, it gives CASSHTPLAGGRYEQFF.

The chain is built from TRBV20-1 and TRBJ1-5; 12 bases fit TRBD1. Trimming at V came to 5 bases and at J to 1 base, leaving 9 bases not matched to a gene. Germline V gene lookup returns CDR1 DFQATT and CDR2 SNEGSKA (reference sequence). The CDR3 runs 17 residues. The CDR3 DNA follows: TGCAGTGCTGGTCAACCGGGACAGGGGGCGAGCAATCAGCCCCAGCATTTT. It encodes CSAGQPGQGASNQPQHF.

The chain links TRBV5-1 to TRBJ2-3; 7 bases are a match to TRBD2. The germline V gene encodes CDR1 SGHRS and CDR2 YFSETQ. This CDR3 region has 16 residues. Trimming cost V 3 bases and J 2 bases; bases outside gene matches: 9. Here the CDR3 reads CASSSNSGVYTDTQYF. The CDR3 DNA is TGCGCCAGCAGCTCTAACAGCGGGGTGTACACAGATACGCAGTATTTT.

The DNA of the CDR3 is TGTGCCAGCAGTTGGCCCGGAAACCCTCTGGGCTACACCTTC. Amino acids: CASSWPGNPLGYTF. V is TRBV12-3 or TRBV12-4 and J is TRBJ1-2; D is uncertain. The CDR3 spans 14 residues. With 4 bases removed from V and 8 bases from J, the gap between germline ends came to 17 bases.

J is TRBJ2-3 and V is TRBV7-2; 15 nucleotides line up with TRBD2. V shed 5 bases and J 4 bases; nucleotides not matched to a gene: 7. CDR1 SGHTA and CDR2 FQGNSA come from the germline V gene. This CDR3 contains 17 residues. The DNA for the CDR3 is TGTGCCAGCAGCCCCGGGACTAGCGGGAGGATCTCAGATACGCAGTATTTT. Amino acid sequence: CASSPGTSGRISDTQYF.

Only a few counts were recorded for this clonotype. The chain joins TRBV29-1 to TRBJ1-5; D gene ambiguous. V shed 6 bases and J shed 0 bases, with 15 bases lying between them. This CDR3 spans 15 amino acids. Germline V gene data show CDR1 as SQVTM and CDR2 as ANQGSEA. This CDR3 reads CSVATSADSNQPQHF. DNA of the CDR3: TGCAGCGTCGCCACCTCGGCGGATAGCAATCAGCCCCAGCATTTT.

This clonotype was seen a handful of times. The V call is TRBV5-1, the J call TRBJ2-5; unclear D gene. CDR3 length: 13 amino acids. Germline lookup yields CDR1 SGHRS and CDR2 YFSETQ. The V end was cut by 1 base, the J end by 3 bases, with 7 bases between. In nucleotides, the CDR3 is TGCGCCAGCAGCTTGATGCTCAAAGAGACCCAGTACTTC. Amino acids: CASSLMLKETQYF.

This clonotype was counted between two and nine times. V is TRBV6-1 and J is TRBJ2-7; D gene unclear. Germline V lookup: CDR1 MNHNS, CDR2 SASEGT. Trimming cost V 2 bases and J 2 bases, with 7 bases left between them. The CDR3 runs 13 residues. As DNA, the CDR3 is TGTGCCAGCAGTGAAACGGCAGCCTACGAGCAGTACTTC. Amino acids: CASSETAAYEQYF.

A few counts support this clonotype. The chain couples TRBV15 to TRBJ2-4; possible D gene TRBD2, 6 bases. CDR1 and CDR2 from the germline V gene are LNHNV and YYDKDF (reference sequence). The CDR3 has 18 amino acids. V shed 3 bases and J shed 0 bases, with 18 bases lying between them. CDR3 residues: CATSSYQVGGLAKNIQYF. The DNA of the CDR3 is TGTGCCACCAGCAGCTACCAAGTGGGGGGACTAGCCAAAAACATTCAGTACTTC.

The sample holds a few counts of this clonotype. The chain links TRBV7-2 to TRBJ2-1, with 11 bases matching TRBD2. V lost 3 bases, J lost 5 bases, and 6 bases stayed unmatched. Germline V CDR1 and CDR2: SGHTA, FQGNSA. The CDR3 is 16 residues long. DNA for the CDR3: TGTGCCAGCAGCTTTATAGCGGGAGGGCCGAACAATGAGCAGTTCTTC. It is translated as CASSFIAGGPNNEQFF. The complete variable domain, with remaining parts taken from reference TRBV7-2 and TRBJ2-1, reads GAGVSQSPSNKVTEKGKDVELRCDPISGHTALYWYRQSLGQGLEFLIYFQGNSAPDKSGLPSDRFSAERTGGSVSTLTIQRTQQEDSAVYLCASSFIAGGPNNEQFFGPGTRLTVL.

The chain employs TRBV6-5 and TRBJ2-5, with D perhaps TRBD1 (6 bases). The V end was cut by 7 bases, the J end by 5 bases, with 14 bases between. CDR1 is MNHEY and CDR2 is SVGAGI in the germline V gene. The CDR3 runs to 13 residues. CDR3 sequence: CASTTNTGETQYF. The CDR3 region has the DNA TGTGCCAGCACCACGAACACAGGGGAGACCCAGTACTTC.